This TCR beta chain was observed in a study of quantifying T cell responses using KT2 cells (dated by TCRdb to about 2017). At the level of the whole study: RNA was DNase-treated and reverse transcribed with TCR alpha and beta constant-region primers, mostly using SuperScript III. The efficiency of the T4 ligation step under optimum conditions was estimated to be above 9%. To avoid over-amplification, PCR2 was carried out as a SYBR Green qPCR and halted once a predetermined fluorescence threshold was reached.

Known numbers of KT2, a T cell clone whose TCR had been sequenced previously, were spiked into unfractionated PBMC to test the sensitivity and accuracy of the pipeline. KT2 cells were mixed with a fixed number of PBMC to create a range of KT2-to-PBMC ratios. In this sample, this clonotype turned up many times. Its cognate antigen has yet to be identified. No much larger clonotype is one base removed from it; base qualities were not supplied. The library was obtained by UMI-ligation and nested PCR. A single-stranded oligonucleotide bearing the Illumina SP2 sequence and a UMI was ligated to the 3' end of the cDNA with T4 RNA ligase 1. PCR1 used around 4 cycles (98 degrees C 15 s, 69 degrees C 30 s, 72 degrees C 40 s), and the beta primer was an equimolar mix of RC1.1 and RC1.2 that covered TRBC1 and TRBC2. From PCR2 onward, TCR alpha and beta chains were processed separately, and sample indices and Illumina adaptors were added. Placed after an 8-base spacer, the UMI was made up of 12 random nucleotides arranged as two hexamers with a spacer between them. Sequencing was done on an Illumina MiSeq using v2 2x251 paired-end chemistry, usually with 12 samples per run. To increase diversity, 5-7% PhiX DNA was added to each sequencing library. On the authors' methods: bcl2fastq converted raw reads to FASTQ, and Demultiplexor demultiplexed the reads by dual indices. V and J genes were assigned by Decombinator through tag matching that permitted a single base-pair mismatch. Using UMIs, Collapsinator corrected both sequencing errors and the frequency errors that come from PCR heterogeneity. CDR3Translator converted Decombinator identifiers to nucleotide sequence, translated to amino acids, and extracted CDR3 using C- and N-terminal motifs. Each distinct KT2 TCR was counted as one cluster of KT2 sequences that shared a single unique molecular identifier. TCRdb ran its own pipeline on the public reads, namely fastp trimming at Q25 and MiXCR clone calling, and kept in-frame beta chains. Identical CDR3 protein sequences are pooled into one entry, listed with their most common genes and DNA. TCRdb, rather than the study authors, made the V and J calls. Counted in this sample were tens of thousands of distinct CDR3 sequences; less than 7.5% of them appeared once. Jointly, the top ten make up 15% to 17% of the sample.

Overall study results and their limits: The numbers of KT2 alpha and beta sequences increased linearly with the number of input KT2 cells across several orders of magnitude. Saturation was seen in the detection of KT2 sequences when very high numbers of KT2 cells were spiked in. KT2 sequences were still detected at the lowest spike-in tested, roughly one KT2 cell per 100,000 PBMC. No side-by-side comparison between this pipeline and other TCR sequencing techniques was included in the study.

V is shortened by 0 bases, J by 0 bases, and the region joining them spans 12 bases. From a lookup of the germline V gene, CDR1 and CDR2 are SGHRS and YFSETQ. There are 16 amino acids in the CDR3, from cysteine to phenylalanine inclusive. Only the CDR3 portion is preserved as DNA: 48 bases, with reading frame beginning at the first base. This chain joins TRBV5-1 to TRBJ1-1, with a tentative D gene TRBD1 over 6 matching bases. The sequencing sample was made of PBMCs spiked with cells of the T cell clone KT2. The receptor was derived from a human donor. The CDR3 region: CASSLETGLMNTEAFF. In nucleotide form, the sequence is TGCGCCAGCAGCTTGGAAACAGGGTTAATGAACACTGAAGCTTTCTTT.